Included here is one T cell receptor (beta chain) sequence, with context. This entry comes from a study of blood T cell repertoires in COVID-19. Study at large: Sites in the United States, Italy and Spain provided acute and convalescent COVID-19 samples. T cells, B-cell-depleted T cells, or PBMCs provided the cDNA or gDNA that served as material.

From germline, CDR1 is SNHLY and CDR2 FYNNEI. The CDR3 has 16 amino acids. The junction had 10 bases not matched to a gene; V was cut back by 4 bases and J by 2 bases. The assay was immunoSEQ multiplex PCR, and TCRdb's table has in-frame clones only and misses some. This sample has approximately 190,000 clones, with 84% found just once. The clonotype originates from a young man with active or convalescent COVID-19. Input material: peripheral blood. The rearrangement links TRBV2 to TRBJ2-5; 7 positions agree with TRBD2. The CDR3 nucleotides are TGTGCCAGCAGTGTGCGGGGGACCGCGATTCAAGAGACCCAGTACTTC. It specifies CASSVRGTAIQETQYF.